These 24 T cell receptor beta chains share one sample of origin, sequenced in a study of post-analysis software for immune sequencing data. Unique-molecular-identifier-tagged TCR beta cDNA libraries were used. Using its own MiXCR run on the PCR reads, TCRdb lists one record per CDR3 protein. The top ten hold 0.5% to 0.6% of the sample, which has 700,000 to 800,000 distinct CDR3 sequences, 25% to 30% seen once. Their recognized antigens are unknown. Study outcomes and limitations: Patients had higher frequencies than controls of about 5 TRBV segments, including TRBV5-6, TRBV5-1 and TRBV20-1.

Sequencing used blood. These receptors all come from a girl aged 5-17 years with multiple sclerosis.

This clonotype was seen only a few times. This sequence joins TRBV5-1 and TRBJ2-7; the match to TRBD2 covers 9 bases. The CDR3 contains 17 residues. Germline V gives CDR1 SGHRS, CDR2 YFSETQ. With V trimmed by 0 bases and J by 2 bases, 9 bases remained unmatched. The CDR3 loop is CASSLASGRQATYEQYF. CDR3 bases: TGCGCCAGCAGCTTGGCCAGCGGGAGGCAGGCGACCTACGAGCAGTACTTC.

This sequence joins TRBV14 and TRBJ2-5, with D possibly being TRBD1 or TRBD2 (5 bases each). CDR1 is SGHDN and CDR2 is FVKESK in the germline V gene. The CDR3 has 18 residues. V gave up 0 bases and J gave up 5 bases, with 22 bases separating them. The CDR3 region is CASSQDQNLGTAMETQYF. Written as DNA, the CDR3 is TGTGCCAGCAGCCAAGATCAAAACCTCGGGACCGCCATGGAGACCCAGTACTTC.

Only a few counts were recorded for this clonotype. The rearrangement uses TRBV28 and TRBJ2-7, with D uncertain. Germline V gene data show CDR1 as MDHEN and CDR2 as SYDVKM. The CDR3 is 14 residues long. V dropped 2 bases and J dropped 2 bases, with 10 bases sitting between them. The CDR3 region is CASSLLGVTYEQYF. The CDR3 DNA follows: TGTGCCAGCAGTTTACTAGGAGTCACCTACGAGCAGTACTTC. The full variable domain, its missing parts supplied by reference TRBV28 and TRBJ2-7, is DVKVTQSSRYLVKRTGEKVFLECVQDMDHENMFWYRQDPGLGLRLIYFSYDVKMKEKGDIPEGYSVSREKKERFSLILESASTNQTSMYLCASSLLGVTYEQYFGPGTRLTVT.

The sample holds a few counts of this clonotype. The chain recombines TRBV6-4 with TRBJ2-3; D perhaps matches TRBD2 (7 bases). The CDR3 spans 16 residues. V dropped 0 bases and J dropped 2 bases, with 12 bases sitting between them. The germline V gene has CDR1 MRHNA and CDR2 SNTAGT. The CDR3 sequence is CASSDSPAGATDTQYF. CDR3 DNA sequence: TGTGCCAGCAGTGACTCACCCGCGGGGGCCACAGATACGCAGTATTTT.

In its sample, this clonotype was seen a few times. The genes are TRBV29-1 and TRBJ1-1; D possibly corresponds to TRBD1 (6 bases). Germline V gives CDR1 SQVTM, CDR2 ANQGSEA. Trimming left V 7 bases short and J 4 bases short, with 13 bases between. This CDR3 is 12 amino acids long. The CDR3 sequence is CSAHRELTEAFF. The CDR3 DNA reads TGCAGCGCACACAGGGAGCTCACTGAAGCTTTCTTT.

The V and J genes are TRBV14 and TRBJ2-1, with D unresolved. There are 14 residues in the CDR3. Per the germline V gene, CDR1 is SGHDN and CDR2 is FVKESK. Trimming took 6 bases from V and 0 from J, leaving 9 bases between them. In nucleotides, the CDR3 is TGTGCCAGCAGGGGCCCTAGCTCCTACAATGAGCAGTTCTTC. The encoded protein is CASRGPSSYNEQFF.

The J gene is TRBJ2-7, the V gene TRBV29-1; 12 positions agree with TRBD2. Germline CDR1 reads SQVTM; CDR2 reads ANQGSEA. The CDR3 loop spans 16 amino acids. J lost 7 bases, V lost 4 bases, and 14 bases had no gene match. This chain's CDR3 is CSVALLAGGPIVEQYF. CDR3 nucleotide sequence: TGCAGCGTTGCCCTCCTAGCGGGGGGGCCGATAGTTGAGCAGTACTTC.

The rearrangement links TRBV20-1 to TRBJ1-4; maybe TRBD1 (5 bases). Per the germline V gene, CDR1 is DFQATT and CDR2 is SNEGSKA (reference sequence). The CDR3 sequence is 12 residues long. The CDR3 DNA follows: TGCAGCGTTGGGGACCCTAATGAAAAACTGTTTTTT. Its protein product is CSVGDPNEKLFF.

V and J are TRBV11-2 and TRBJ1-1; D remains unclear. Trimming left V 1 base short and J 7 bases short, with 7 bases between. The CDR3 is 12 residues long. Germline V gene lookup returns CDR1 SGHAT and CDR2 FQNNGV. Here the CDR3 reads CASSLGRIEAFF. CDR3 sequence (DNA): TGTGCCAGCAGCTTAGGCCGGATTGAAGCTTTCTTT.

This clonotype was seen a few times. The chain uses TRBV24-1 and TRBJ2-1; TRBD2 matches 8 bases. CDR3 length equals 16 residues. The J segment lost 8 bases and the V segment lost 2 bases, leaving 10 bases of the junction unmatched. CDR1 and CDR2 from the germline V gene are KGHDR and SFDVKD. Written as DNA, the CDR3 is TGTGCCACCAGTGATTACCGGGGACTAGGATCCGATGAGCAGTTCTTC. Translating gives CATSDYRGLGSDEQFF.

This clonotype was counted ten times or more. The rearrangement uses TRBV7-6 and TRBJ2-4, with 8 nucleotides matching TRBD2. The length of the CDR3 is 19 residues. Trimming took 0 bases from V and 0 from J; bases not matched to a gene: 10. CDR1 and CDR2 from the germline V gene are SGHVS and FNYEAQ. Here the CDR3 DNA reads TGTGCCAGCAGCTTAGCCGGGGGGGGTTCCTTTTTAGCCAAAAACATTCAGTACTTC. Translating gives CASSLAGGGSFLAKNIQYF.

This clonotype was counted a few times. The J gene is TRBJ2-3, the V gene TRBV5-1; 10 bases map to TRBD2. CDR3 length: 15 amino acids. J gave up 6 bases and V 0 bases, and 4 bases lay outside the gene matches. The germline V gene encodes CDR1 SGHRS and CDR2 YFSETQ. CDR3 loop: CASSLELAGLDTQYF. The CDR3 DNA reads TGCGCCAGCAGCTTGGAACTAGCGGGACTTGATACGCAGTATTTT.

There are a few counts of this clonotype. The genes are TRBV12-5 and TRBJ2-3; perhaps TRBD2 as D (7 bases). From germline, CDR1 is LGHNT and CDR2 FRNRAP. The CDR3 has 14 residues. V was clipped by 9 bases and J by 5 bases, with 18 bases between them. The CDR3 DNA sequence: TGTGCTAGCGGCAACGGGGGGCGCGGAGATACGCAGTATTTT. Translation gives CASGNGGRGDTQYF. Combining the CDR3 with reference TRBV12-5 and TRBJ2-3 gives the whole variable domain DARVTQTPRHKVTEMGQEVTMRCQPILGHNTVFWYRQTMMQGLELLAYFRNRAPLDDSGMPKDRFSAEMPDATLATLKIQPSEPRDSAVYFCASGNGGRGDTQYFGPGTRLTVL.

On this clonotype: An end of the junction does not agree with germline; a read error may underlie this. The rearrangement uses TRBV5-5 and TRBJ2-7; tentatively, D is TRBD2 (5 bases). The CDR3 covers 15 residues. Germline CDR1 SGHKS, CDR2 YYEKEE (reference sequence). The CDR3 nucleotides read TGTGCTAGCAGCTTGGGTCATGCGGGCTCCTACGAGCAGTACTTC. It translates to CASSLGHAGSYEQYF.

The chain carries TRBV19 and TRBJ2-5; 9 bases are shared with TRBD2. Per the germline V gene, CDR1 is LNHDA and CDR2 is SQIVND (reference sequence). The CDR3 length is 15 residues. J lost 4 bases, V lost 3 bases, and 6 bases had no gene match. CDR3 loop: CASSMFLAGTETQYF. CDR3 nucleotides: TGTGCCAGTAGTATGTTTCTAGCGGGAACAGAGACCCAGTACTTC. The variable domain in full, with the rest retrieved from reference TRBV19 and TRBJ2-5, is DGGITQSPKYLFRKEGQNVTLSCEQNLNHDAMYWYRQDPGQGLRLIYYSQIVNDFQKGDIAEGYSVSREKKESFPLTVTSAQKNPTAFYLCASSMFLAGTETQYFGPGTRLLVL.

This clonotype showed up just a few times. CDR3 in amino acids: CASSRRDRGPRSDGYTF. The CDR3 coding sequence is TGTGCCAGCAGCCGCCGGGACAGGGGGCCGAGAAGCGATGGCTACACCTTC. The chain uses TRBV3-1 and TRBJ1-2; 12 bases line up with TRBD1. The CDR3 contains 17 residues. V lost 4 bases, J lost 6 bases, and 12 bases stayed unmatched. Germline V gene lookup returns CDR1 LGHDT and CDR2 YNNKEL (reference sequence).

Turning to this clonotype: A junction boundary mismatches the germline segment, possibly from a read error. The J gene is TRBJ1-6, the V gene TRBV10-2, with D maybe TRBD1 (5 bases). The CDR3 sequence is 16 residues long. Germline CDR1 reads WSHSY; CDR2 reads SAAADI. The CDR3 sequence is CASSERGSSYNAPLHF. CDR3 bases: TGCGCCAGCAGTGAGAGGGGTAGCTCCTATAATGCACCCCTCCACTTT.

The chain is built from TRBV20-1 and TRBJ2-1; TRBD2 aligns across 10 bases. The last part of the DNA fits TRBJ2-7 better; the J call may be wrong. The CDR3 sequence is 16 residues long. CDR1 DFQATT and CDR2 SNEGSKA come from the germline V gene (reference sequence). CDR3 nucleotide sequence: TGCAGTGCTAGAGATACTAGCGGGGTCTCCTACAATGAGCAGTACTTC. Translated, it gives CSARDTSGVSYNEQYF.

The chain couples TRBV6-4 to TRBJ2-1, with D perhaps matching TRBD2 (5 bases). The J call is uncertain, as TRBJ2-7 better fits the DNA end. The CDR3 runs to 15 residues. Germline CDR1 MRHNA, CDR2 SNTAGT. CDR3 in amino acids: CASSAGMDGYNEQYF. The CDR3 bases are TGTGCCAGCAGCGCCGGGATGGACGGCTACAATGAGCAGTACTTC.

This clonotype was found a few times. The chain is built from TRBV29-1 and TRBJ1-1, with unresolved D. The V end was cut by 4 bases, the J end by 7 bases, with 10 bases between. Germline CDR1 and CDR2: SQVTM and ANQGSEA. There are 11 residues in the CDR3. CDR3 sequence: CSVVESSEAFF. For the CDR3, the DNA is TGCAGCGTTGTCGAGAGCAGTGAAGCTTTCTTT. The variable domain in full, with the rest retrieved from reference TRBV29-1 and TRBJ1-1, is SAVISQKPSRDICQRGTSLTIQCQVDSQVTMMFWYRQQPGQSLTLIATANQGSEATYESGFVIDKFPISRPNLTFSTLTVSNMSPEDSSIYLCSVVESSEAFFGQGTRLTVV.

The chain is built from TRBV7-9 and TRBJ1-1; 10 bases fit TRBD1. This CDR3 is built from 15 residues. With V trimmed by 6 bases and J by 6 bases, 10 bases remained unmatched. Germline CDR1 and CDR2: SEHNR and FQNEAQ (reference sequence). In DNA, the CDR3 is TGTGCCAGCAGACACACGGACAGGGGGTTACCTGAAGCTTTCTTT. This sequence encodes CASRHTDRGLPEAFF.

V is TRBV15 and J is TRBJ2-1; possibly TRBD2 for D (7 bases). Germline values: CDR1 LNHNV, CDR2 YYDKDF (reference sequence). V lost 8 bases to trimming and J lost 6 bases, with 23 bases between them. The CDR3 sequence is 16 residues long. The CDR3 sequence is CATQTSGGSGCNEQFF. The CDR3 DNA is TGTGCCACCCAGACTTCGGGGGGCAGCGGGTGCAATGAGCAGTTCTTC. Drawing the rest from reference TRBV15 and TRBJ2-1, the complete variable domain is DAMVIQNPRYQVTQFGKPVTLSCSQTLNHNVMYWYQQKSSQAPKLLFHYYDKDFNNEADTPDNFQSRRPNTSFCFLDIRSPGLGDTAMYLCATQTSGGSGCNEQFFGPGTRLTVL.

This clonotype was seen a few times. In nucleotides, the CDR3 is TGTGCCAGCAGTTACACCCACAGGAACACCGGGGAGCTGTTTTTT. The encoded protein is CASSYTHRNTGELFF. The V and J genes are TRBV6-5 and TRBJ2-2; D ambiguous. The CDR3 is 15 amino acids. With 2 bases removed from V and 1 base from J, the gap between germline ends came to 8 bases. CDR1 and CDR2 (germline): MNHEY, SVGAGI.

V is TRBV10-3 and J is TRBJ2-7, with TRBD1 identical over 10 bases. TRBJ2-5 explains the end of the DNA better; the J call may be wrong. The germline CDR1 and CDR2 sequences are ENHRY and SYGVKD. CDR3 length: 14 amino acids. Here the CDR3 DNA reads TGTGCCATCAGCCCGGGACAGGGGCCAGAGACCCAGTACTTC. Its protein is CAISPGQGPETQYF.